The source of this T cell receptor (beta chain) is a study of identical twins. TCRdb redid the calling of the 5' RACE reads with MiXCR, one entry per CDR3 protein. The table shows roughly 710,000 distinct CDR3 sequences, with over 5% occurring only once. This clonotype was seen only a few times. This CDR3 is built from 13 residues. The trim removed 7 bases at V and 2 bases at J, leaving 2 bases unmatched. The sequenced sample consisted of naive T cells sorted from blood. This rearrangement joins TRBV12-3 or TRBV12-4 to TRBJ1-5; 7 bases agree with TRBD1. The sequence was collected from a man between 18 and 35 years old in good health. This CDR3 reads CASIGTGNQPQHF. CDR3 bases: TGTGCCAGCATTGGGACAGGCAATCAGCCCCAGCATTTT.